Presented here are 12 T cell receptor beta chains from one specimen sequenced in a study of beta chain features in type 1 diabetes. Notes on the study in general: Researchers report that Type 1 diabetes patients had moderately but significantly shorter TCRB CDR3s across all four CD4+ subsets.

Their recognized antigens are unknown. The study reverse transcribed the entire isolated RNA, so it sequenced expressed TCRB transcripts. The data were produced by immunoSEQ multiplex PCR, yet TCRdb's version contains in-frame clones alone and is incomplete. The sample has 630,000 or so clones; 11% to 15% are singletons. The sequenced sample consisted of naive CD4+ T cells from blood. The receptor source for this set is a man younger than 35 with type 1 diabetes.

This clone was seen more than once but under ten times. The chain uses TRBV7-2 and TRBJ1-1; maybe TRBD1 (5 bases). Germline V CDR1 and CDR2: SGHTA, FQGNSA. V was cut by 6 bases and J by 4 bases, with 12 bases left in between. The CDR3 is 13 amino acids. The CDR3, as DNA: TGTGCCAGCAGTCGGGGCAGAGGCACTGAAGCTTTCTTT. Translated, it gives CASSRGRGTEAFF.

This chain uses TRBV7-2 with TRBJ1-1, with D uncertain. CDR1 SGHTA and CDR2 FQGNSA come from the germline V gene. This CDR3 spans 14 amino acids. V lost 3 bases, J lost 5 bases, and 13 bases lay in between. CDR3 in DNA: TGTGCCAGCAGCTTTCTAGGGTTAGGGACTGAAGCTTTCTTT. Residues: CASSFLGLGTEAFF.

This clone turned up a few times. This chain links TRBV9 with TRBJ1-1; D is unresolved. Germline V gene lookup returns CDR1 SGDLS and CDR2 YYNGEE. V shed 4 bases and J shed 11 bases, with 9 bases lying between them. The CDR3 runs 10 residues. The CDR3 here is CASSPWGAFF. In DNA, the CDR3 is TGTGCCAGCAGCCCCTGGGGTGCTTTCTTT.

The CDR3 nucleotides are TGCGCCAGCAGCTTGGAACCACAGAATTACGAGCAGTACTTC. Encoded protein: CASSLEPQNYEQYF. V usage is TRBV5-1 and J usage is TRBJ2-7, with D unclear. The germline V gene has CDR1 SGHRS and CDR2 YFSETQ. V was cut by 0 bases and J by 4 bases, with 11 bases left in between. There are 14 residues in the CDR3.

The chain recombines TRBV29-1 with TRBJ1-1; no definite D call. The CDR3 spans 13 residues. V was cut by 7 bases and J by 4 bases, with 16 bases left in between. CDR1 is SQVTM, CDR2 ANQGSEA, per germline. The DNA for the CDR3 is TGCAGCGCGACAATGGGGTCGGGCACTGAAGCTTTCTTT. Encoded protein: CSATMGSGTEAFF.

The CDR3 sequence: CASSLAGGPQHF. In DNA, the CDR3 is TGTGCCAGCAGCTTGGCGGGGGGCCCCCAGCATTTT. The chain couples TRBV5-4 to TRBJ1-5; the D gene is possibly TRBD1 (6 bases). This CDR3 is 12 amino acids long. The germline V and J ends were trimmed by 0 bases and 10 bases, with 8 bases remaining between them. The germline gives CDR1 SGHNT, CDR2 YYREEE (reference sequence).

This clone was seen only a few times. V usage is TRBV10-3 and J usage is TRBJ2-1; weak D call: TRBD1 (6 bases). CDR3 length equals 16 residues. Trimming shortened V by 0 bases and J by 5 bases, and 14 bases separated the two germline ends. CDR1 is ENHRY and CDR2 is SYGVKD in the germline V gene. CDR3 protein: CAISESGTSRDNEQFF. In DNA form, the CDR3 reads TGTGCCATCAGTGAGTCCGGGACATCCAGAGACAATGAGCAGTTCTTC.

The V call is TRBV10-3, the J call TRBJ1-5; D unclear. The germline CDR1 and CDR2 sequences are ENHRY and SYGVKD. The germline V and J ends were trimmed by 4 bases and 0 bases, with 13 bases remaining between them. The length of the CDR3 is 16 residues. In DNA, the CDR3 is TGTGCCATCAGTGCCTCCGGGAGCAGTAGCAATCAGCCCCAGCATTTT. Amino acids: CAISASGSSSNQPQHF.

This clone has a handful of counts. The V and J genes are TRBV7-3 and TRBJ2-1; 7 bases match TRBD2. The CDR3 totals 13 residues. From germline, CDR1 is SGHTA and CDR2 FQGTGA. V lost 5 bases, J lost 9 bases, and 7 bases stayed unmatched. As DNA, the CDR3 is TGTGCCAGCAGCCGGACTAGTTCCGGTGAGCAGTTCTTC. Translating it yields CASSRTSSGEQFF.

The chain has TRBV9 and TRBJ1-1, with D possibly being TRBD1 (6 bases). CDR1 is SGDLS and CDR2 is YYNGEE in the germline V gene. CDR3 size: 15 residues. V lost 2 bases and J lost 1, with 12 bases in between. The CDR3 nucleotides are TGTGCCAGCAGCGTGGCGACGACAGGGAACACTGAAGCTTTCTTT. Its protein is CASSVATTGNTEAFF.

The chain recombines TRBV10-3 with TRBJ2-7; the match to TRBD2 covers 9 bases. The junction had 5 bases not matched to a gene; V was cut back by 6 bases and J by 2 bases. The CDR3 is 14 amino acids. Germline loops: CDR1 ENHRY, CDR2 SYGVKD. The CDR3 here is CAIRLSGGTYEQYF. As DNA, the CDR3 is TGTGCCATCAGACTTAGCGGGGGAACCTACGAGCAGTACTTC.

The chain carries TRBV4-3 and TRBJ1-1, with D tentatively TRBD1 (5 bases). The CDR3 extends over 14 amino acids. Germline CDR1 LGHNA, CDR2 YSLEER. Trimming cost V 5 bases and J 4 bases, with 14 bases left between them. The CDR3 loop reads CASSGGVFGTEAFF. Written as DNA, the CDR3 is TGCGCCAGCAGCGGGGGGGTTTTTGGCACTGAAGCTTTCTTT.